The 17 T cell receptor beta chains in this list originate from one sample, sequenced in a study of human T cells and chemical hapten exposure. The time point is: patch test 3, about 24 weeks after DPC sensitization. Documented treatment: therapeutic diphenylcyclopropenone sensitization with weekly scalp DPC. MiXCR, run by TCRdb on the RACE reads, gives a single entry per CDR3 protein. The data hold 150,000 to 200,000 distinct CDR3 sequences, with about 30% observed a single time. The sample in question was whole blood, obtained in connection with sensitization to the hapten diphenylcyclopropenone (DPC). Receptors originate from a woman under 30 with alopecia areata. Some clones in this sample may be carry-over from other donors' samples.

This sequence joins TRBV2 and TRBJ2-1; 7 bases agree with TRBD2. The J segment lost 2 bases and the V segment lost 8 bases, leaving 6 bases of the junction unmatched. The CDR3 contains 14 residues. Germline-derived CDR1 and CDR2 are SNHLY and FYNNEI. The CDR3 loop is CASGGLGAYNEQFF. The CDR3 DNA sequence: TGTGCCAGCGGTGGACTAGGGGCCTACAATGAGCAGTTCTTC.

This clonotype was counted only a few times. The chain recombines TRBV3-1 with TRBJ2-1; 7 nucleotides align to TRBD2. V trimming: 0 bases; J trimming: 3 bases; junction bases outside the gene matches: 11. Germline V gene sequence: CDR1 LGHDT, CDR2 YNNKEL (reference sequence). The CDR3 contains 18 residues. The CDR3 loop reads CASSQEAGSGFLYNEQFF. The DNA of the CDR3 is TGTGCCAGCAGCCAAGAGGCGGGTAGCGGGTTCCTCTACAATGAGCAGTTCTTC.

This clonotype appeared a few times. V usage is TRBV20-1 and J usage is TRBJ2-7; D may match TRBD1 or TRBD2 (5 bases each). CDR1 DFQATT and CDR2 SNEGSKA come from the germline V gene (reference sequence). The V end lost 4 bases, the J end lost 2 bases, and 12 bases lay between the germline ends. The CDR3 spans 13 residues. In DNA form, the CDR3 reads TGCAGTGCTAATCGTGGGGGAACCTACGAGCAGTACTTC. It specifies CSANRGGTYEQYF.

The genes are TRBV6-5 and TRBJ2-5; tentative D call: TRBD2 (5 bases). Germline CDR1 MNHEY, CDR2 SVGAGI. This CDR3 has 14 residues. V was shortened by 7 bases and J by 5 bases, with 17 bases between the two germline ends. The CDR3 bases are TGTGCCAGCACCCCCTTCGGGAAGACGGAGACCCAGTACTTC. It yields the protein CASTPFGKTETQYF.

The chain recombines TRBV5-1 with TRBJ1-6; D unresolved. The V gene lost 5 bases and the J gene lost 4 bases, with 7 bases spanning the gap. The CDR3 extends over 13 amino acids. Per the germline V gene, CDR1 is SGHRS and CDR2 is YFSETQ. The CDR3 region has the DNA TGCGCCAGCAGAATTGATTATAATTCACCCCTCCACTTT. This codes for CASRIDYNSPLHF.

The chain couples TRBV25-1 to TRBJ2-5, with D unresolved. The CDR3 loop spans 14 amino acids. V was pared by 0 bases and J by 5 bases, with 10 bases between. CDR1 MGHDK and CDR2 SYGVNS come from the germline V gene. In DNA form, the CDR3 reads TGTGCCAGCAGTGAATATACGGTCATGGAGACCCAGTACTTC. Translated, it gives CASSEYTVMETQYF.

In its sample, this clonotype was seen a few times. The chain combines TRBV7-9 with TRBJ1-3, with D hard to call. Germline CDR1 SEHNR, CDR2 FQNEAQ (reference sequence). The CDR3 has 13 residues. Trimming pared 5 bases from V and 0 bases from J, leaving 5 bases between. The CDR3 nucleotides read TGTGCCAGCAGCGGTAACTCTGGAAACACCATATATTTT. Translated: CASSGNSGNTIYF.

CDR3 amino acids: CASSPAGLSSPLHF. In DNA form, the CDR3 reads TGTGCCAGCAGCCCGGCAGGGCTTAGTTCACCCCTCCACTTT. The chain uses TRBV12-3 or TRBV12-4 and TRBJ1-6, with D tentatively TRBD1 (5 bases). This CDR3 spans 14 amino acids. V shed 6 bases and J shed 9 bases, with 15 bases lying between them.

In regard to this clonotype: The junction shows a germline mismatch at one end, possibly a read error. The V gene is TRBV5-1, the J gene TRBJ2-5; D unclear. In germline, CDR1 is SGHRS, CDR2 YFSETQ. The CDR3 has 12 residues. CDR3 coding DNA: TGTGCCAGCAGCTTAGGTCGGGAGACCCAGTACTTC. Amino acid sequence: CASSLGRETQYF.

In its sample, this clonotype was seen a few times. The CDR3 protein is CASSLPGQRSYEQYF. In DNA form, the CDR3 reads TGTGCCAGCAGCTTACCAGGGCAACGTTCCTACGAGCAGTACTTC. J is TRBJ2-7 and V is TRBV7-2, with D possibly TRBD1 on 5 matching bases. CDR3 length equals 15 residues. Germline loops: CDR1 SGHTA, CDR2 FQGNSA. V was clipped by 2 bases and J by 1 base, with 12 bases between them.

A few counts support this clonotype. The chain has TRBV4-3 and TRBJ2-7; 7 bases are shared with TRBD2. CDR1 and CDR2 from the germline V gene are LGHNA and YSLEER. The V gene end was trimmed by 2 bases and the J gene end by 4 bases; junction bases not matched to a gene: 2. The CDR3 length is 13 residues. In DNA form, the CDR3 reads TGCGCCAGCAGCCAACTGCGGGAGTACGAGCAGTACTTC. Translating it yields CASSQLREYEQYF.

This clonotype came up a few times. V usage is TRBV7-2 and J usage is TRBJ2-5; 7 bases map to TRBD2. CDR3 length: 13 residues. Germline CDR1 is SGHTA and CDR2 is FQGNSA. Unmatched junction bases numbered 5, after V lost 5 bases and J lost 5 bases. Here the CDR3 reads CASSPGLVETQYF. For the CDR3, the DNA is TGTGCCAGCAGCCCTGGACTAGTCGAGACCCAGTACTTC.

V is TRBV5-1 and J is TRBJ2-3, with TRBD2 identical over 13 bases. The CDR3 is 19 amino acids. The ends lost 1 base at V and 2 bases at J; junction bases unmatched: 10. Germline V lookup: CDR1 SGHRS, CDR2 YFSETQ. The CDR3 is CASSLQPATSGGFTDTQYF. In nucleotides, the CDR3 is TGCGCCAGCAGCTTGCAACCCGCGACTAGCGGGGGGTTCACAGATACGCAGTATTTT.

The chain is built from TRBV5-1 and TRBJ2-1, with D tentatively TRBD2 (5 bases). V was shortened by 4 bases and J by 5 bases, with 16 bases between the two germline ends. From germline, CDR1 is SGHRS and CDR2 YFSETQ. There are 15 residues in the CDR3. The CDR3 spells CASSTGGGANNEQFF. In DNA form, the CDR3 reads TGCGCCAGCAGCACCGGAGGTGGCGCGAACAATGAGCAGTTCTTC.

The gene calls are TRBV5-1 and TRBJ1-2; the D gene is possibly TRBD1 (6 bases). The germline gives CDR1 SGHRS, CDR2 YFSETQ. This CDR3 region has 14 residues. The V end was cut by 4 bases, the J end by 0 bases, with 10 bases between. CDR3 region: CASSKGETNYGYTF. The CDR3 coding sequence is TGCGCCAGCAGCAAGGGGGAGACTAACTATGGCTACACCTTC. The variable domain in full, completed from reference TRBV5-1 and TRBJ1-2, reads KAGVTQTPRYLIKTRGQQVTLSCSPISGHRSVSWYQQTPGQGLQFLFEYFSETQRNKGNFPGRFSGRQFSNSRSEMNVSTLELGDSALYLCASSKGETNYGYTFGSGTRLTVV.

V is TRBV29-1 and J is TRBJ1-2, with D perhaps TRBD1 (5 bases). CDR3 length equals 13 residues. The ends were cut back, 8 bases at V and 6 bases at J, with 19 bases in the middle. The germline V gene has CDR1 SQVTM and CDR2 ANQGSEA. The CDR3 coding sequence is TGCAGCATTAATAGGAGGCAGGGCGATGGCTACACCTTC. Translating it yields CSINRRQGDGYTF.

The gene calls are TRBV6-5 and TRBJ1-4; the match to TRBD1 covers 9 bases. The V gene's germline CDR1 is MNHEY and CDR2 SVGAGI. The trim removed 6 bases at V and 3 bases at J, leaving 5 bases unmatched. The CDR3 covers 15 residues. The CDR3 here is CASRDTGGSNEKLFF. In nucleotides, the CDR3 is TGTGCCAGCAGGGACACAGGGGGCTCTAATGAAAAACTGTTTTTT.